A single sample gave rise to the 23 T cell receptor beta chains below, sequenced in a study of blood T cell repertoires in COVID-19. Using immunoSEQ multiplex PCR, the repertoire was profiled, and TCRdb retains in-frame clones only, with some absent. The sample yields 100,000 or so clones, approximately 89% seen once. Sequencing was performed on peripheral blood. These receptor sequences come from a woman in her 30s with acute or convalescent COVID-19.

The chain uses TRBV7-9 and TRBJ2-2, with TRBD2 matching 9 bases. J lost 6 bases, V lost 5 bases, and 13 bases had no gene match. The CDR3 has 17 residues. CDR1 is SEHNR and CDR2 is FQNEAQ in the germline V gene (reference sequence). The CDR3 loop reads CASSPGPASGDAGELFF. As DNA, the CDR3 is TGTGCCAGCAGCCCCGGGCCGGCTAGCGGGGACGCCGGGGAGCTGTTTTTT.

This chain links TRBV5-4 with TRBJ2-3; unclear D gene. The CDR3 consists of 13 residues. V lost 3 bases to trimming and J lost 2 bases, with 7 bases between them. The germline V gene has CDR1 SGHNT and CDR2 YYREEE (reference sequence). CDR3 sequence (DNA): TGTGCCAGCAGCTCTTACAACACAGATACGCAGTATTTT. Its translation is CASSSYNTDTQYF.

The V call is TRBV19, the J call TRBJ1-1, with D maybe TRBD1 (6 bases). Germline CDR1 LNHDA, CDR2 SQIVND (reference sequence). The CDR3 covers 13 residues. Trimming removed 7 bases from V and 5 bases from J, with 14 bases in between. CDR3 sequence reads: CASTASRGTEAFF. CDR3 nucleotide sequence: TGTGCCAGTACCGCCTCCAGGGGAACTGAAGCTTTCTTT.

The V gene is TRBV20-1, the J gene TRBJ2-1; D might be TRBD2 (7 bases). CDR1 is DFQATT, CDR2 SNEGSKA, per germline (reference sequence). V was trimmed by 3 bases and J by 6 bases, leaving 21 bases between them. The CDR3 length is 16 residues. CDR3 in amino acids: CSASGTRRGPINEQFF. Written as DNA, the CDR3 is TGCAGTGCTAGTGGAACAAGGCGGGGGCCTATCAATGAGCAGTTCTTC.

The chain carries TRBV19 and TRBJ2-7; D remains ambiguous. Trimming took 4 bases from V and 5 from J, leaving 12 bases between them. The CDR3 has 13 residues. The germline V gene has CDR1 LNHDA and CDR2 SQIVND (reference sequence). In nucleotides, the CDR3 is TGTGCCAGTAGTACCAGCGAGATCAACGAGCAGTACTTC. This codes for CASSTSEINEQYF.

The genes are TRBV7-8 and TRBJ1-2, with D perhaps matching TRBD1 (6 bases). In germline, CDR1 is SGHVS, CDR2 FQNEAQ. The CDR3 is 16 residues long. The V gene lost 1 base and the J gene lost 4 bases, with 16 bases spanning the gap. The CDR3 DNA follows: TGTGCCAGCAGCTTAGTCAACAGGGACGTTAGCTATGGCTACACCTTC. Its translation is CASSLVNRDVSYGYTF.

V and J are TRBV4-1 and TRBJ1-1, with D unclear. CDR3 length: 15 residues. V lost 0 bases to trimming and J lost 5 bases, with 13 bases between them. Germline V gene data show CDR1 as MGHRA and CDR2 as YSYEKL. The CDR3 here is CASSQDGRARTEAFF. The CDR3 bases are TGCGCCAGCAGCCAAGATGGCAGAGCTAGGACTGAAGCTTTCTTT.

The J gene is TRBJ1-6, the V gene TRBV2; no reliable D call. With 7 bases removed from V and 9 bases from J, the gap between germline ends came to 7 bases. This CDR3 is built from 11 residues. In germline, CDR1 is SNHLY, CDR2 FYNNEI. The CDR3 spells CASTGGSPLHF. CDR3 nucleotide sequence: TGTGCCAGCACCGGAGGTTCACCCCTCCACTTT.

The V gene is TRBV4-1, the J gene TRBJ2-7, with D maybe TRBD1 (5 bases). V lost 0 bases and J lost 0, with 9 bases in between. CDR1 MGHRA and CDR2 YSYEKL come from the germline V gene. The CDR3 consists of 15 residues. The CDR3 loop is CASSQERQGSYEQYF. CDR3 nucleotide sequence: TGCGCCAGCAGCCAAGAGCGGCAGGGCTCCTACGAGCAGTACTTC.

The chain recombines TRBV9 with TRBJ2-7, with D perhaps matching TRBD2 (6 bases). Trimming stripped 0 bases from V and 5 bases from J, with 6 bases between. CDR3 length: 12 residues. Germline V CDR1 and CDR2: SGDLS, YYNGEE. CDR3 in amino acids: CASSVGGDEQYF. CDR3 DNA: TGTGCCAGCAGCGTAGGCGGGGACGAGCAGTACTTC.

This clone is a singleton in its sample. V gene TRBV15 combines with J gene TRBJ2-3; D possibly corresponds to TRBD2 (6 bases). The CDR3 extends over 15 amino acids. Germline V gives CDR1 LNHNV, CDR2 YYDKDF (reference sequence). Trimming removed 2 bases from V and 1 base from J, with 10 bases in between. The CDR3 bases are TGTGCCACCAGCAGATCAGGCGGGGGCACAGATACGCAGTATTTT. Protein sequence: CATSRSGGGTDTQYF.

The chain has TRBV3-1 (or the pseudogene TRBV3-2) and TRBJ1-2, with a possible D match to TRBD1 (5 bases). Germline V gene lookup returns CDR1 LGHDT and CDR2 YNNKEL (reference sequence). V dropped 5 bases and J dropped 5 bases, with 24 bases sitting between them. The CDR3 loop spans 17 amino acids. The DNA for the CDR3 is TGTGCCAGCAGCACTCGGACACCCCCCATTAAGGAGTATGGCTACACCTTC. Translating it yields CASSTRTPPIKEYGYTF.

The V call is TRBV28, the J call TRBJ1-2; D perhaps matches TRBD1 (5 bases). The V and J ends lost 8 bases and 4 bases respectively, with 17 bases between them. CDR3 length equals 14 residues. CDR1 and CDR2 from the germline V gene are MDHEN and SYDVKM. The CDR3 bases are TGTGCCAGCCACGGGTCGGGGGGGTCCTATGGCTACACCTTC. Amino acids: CASHGSGGSYGYTF.

The chain couples TRBV6-4 to TRBJ2-1, with 15 bases aligning to TRBD2. The CDR3 extends over 17 amino acids. From germline, CDR1 is MRHNA and CDR2 SNTAGT. After removal of 2 bases from V and 4 bases from J, the junction contained 3 bases not matched to a gene. The DNA for the CDR3 is TGTGCCAGCAGTGACGGGACTAGCGGGGGGTTGTACAATGAGCAGTTCTTC. Encoded protein: CASSDGTSGGLYNEQFF.

This clone appeared a few times. This rearrangement joins TRBV28 to TRBJ1-1; TRBD1 matches 11 bases. The V gene's germline CDR1 is MDHEN and CDR2 SYDVKM. The junction had 4 bases not matched to a gene; V was cut back by 5 bases and J by 11 bases. The CDR3 extends over 12 amino acids. CDR3 residues: CASSRGDRGAFF. CDR3 coding DNA: TGTGCCAGCAGTCGAGGGGACAGGGGGGCTTTCTTT.

The chain employs TRBV27 and TRBJ2-3; the D gene is possibly TRBD2 (6 bases). V lost 3 bases to trimming and J lost 6 bases, with 19 bases between them. Germline loops: CDR1 MNHEY, CDR2 SMNVEV (reference sequence). This CDR3 has 16 amino acids. CDR3: CASSFSAGQWGDTQYF. CDR3 DNA sequence: TGTGCCAGCAGTTTCTCGGCGGGGCAATGGGGCGATACGCAGTATTTT.

The chain couples TRBV10-3 to TRBJ1-1; TRBD1 might be the D (5 bases). The V end was cut by 3 bases, the J end by 0 bases, with 14 bases between. The germline CDR1 and CDR2 sequences are ENHRY and SYGVKD. The CDR3 is 16 amino acids. Here the CDR3 reads CAISEVPPGMNTEAFF. CDR3 nucleotides: TGTGCCATCAGTGAAGTCCCGCCAGGGATGAACACTGAAGCTTTCTTT.

The gene calls are TRBV2 and TRBJ2-2; 9 bases match TRBD1. The CDR3 is 17 amino acids. V trimming: 5 bases; J trimming: 3 bases; junction bases outside the gene matches: 10. From germline, CDR1 is SNHLY and CDR2 FYNNEI. CDR3 bases: TGTGCCAGCAGTTCCCACAGGGGGCTACTGGACACCGGGGAGCTGTTTTTT. It yields the protein CASSSHRGLLDTGELFF.

This chain joins TRBV27 and TRBJ2-2; 9 positions agree with TRBD1. This CDR3 has 16 residues. Germline V gene data show CDR1 as MNHEY and CDR2 as SMNVEV (reference sequence). The V and J ends lost 3 bases and 4 bases, in that order; junction bases with no gene match: 6. CDR3 in DNA: TGTGCCAGCAGTTTTGAAGGGGACAGGGTCACCGGGGAGCTGTTTTTT. Encoded protein: CASSFEGDRVTGELFF.

This clone came up once. The genes are TRBV3-1 (or the pseudogene TRBV3-2) and TRBJ1-1; D is unclear. V was pared by 4 bases and J by 6 bases, with 12 bases between. Germline V lookup: CDR1 LGHDT, CDR2 YNNKEL (reference sequence). The CDR3 totals 13 residues. For the CDR3, the DNA is TGTGCCAGCAGCCCCCATCCGGGGTCTGAAGCTTTCTTT. Residues: CASSPHPGSEAFF.

The chain is built from TRBV2 and TRBJ1-1, with 9 nucleotides matching TRBD1. CDR1 SNHLY and CDR2 FYNNEI come from the germline V gene. The CDR3 is 16 residues long. V was clipped by 4 bases and J by 1 base; unmatched bases: 7. The CDR3 region is CASSGGGGQGNTEAFF. In DNA, the CDR3 is TGTGCCAGCAGTGGGGGAGGGGGACAGGGGAACACTGAAGCTTTCTTT.

This rearrangement joins TRBV11-2 to TRBJ1-2; possibly TRBD1 for D (6 bases). V lost 3 bases and J 4 bases, leaving 9 bases between the germline ends. The CDR3 runs 13 residues. Germline CDR1 and CDR2: SGHAT and FQNNGV. The DNA for the CDR3 is TGTGCCAGCAGCTTGACAGGTTCCTATGGCTACACCTTC. It encodes CASSLTGSYGYTF. Using reference TRBV11-2 and TRBJ1-2 for the parts outside the CDR3, the full variable domain is EAGVAQSPRYKIIEKRQSVAFWCNPISGHATLYWYQQILGQGPKLLIQFQNNGVVDDSQLPKDRFSAERLKGVDSTLKIQPAKLEDSAVYLCASSLTGSYGYTFGSGTRLTVV.

The chain carries TRBV28 and TRBJ1-5; D gene ambiguous. Germline CDR1 MDHEN, CDR2 SYDVKM. V was pared by 8 bases and J by 4 bases, with 9 bases between. CDR3 length: 12 amino acids. CDR3 in amino acids: CASGGENQPQHF. The CDR3 DNA is TGTGCCAGCGGTGGGGAGAATCAGCCCCAGCATTTT.